Following are 6 T cell receptor beta chains from one sample sequenced in a study of technical replicates of blood from a few donors. TCRdb keeps only in-frame clones here, not all; method: immunoSEQ multiplex PCR. The data contain about 72,000 clones, around 92% of them singletons. Input material: T cells isolated from PBMCs. Receptor source: a human donor in good health.

This clone came up once. The CDR3 bases are TGTGCCACCGGGACTGCGATTTCGGCAGATACGCAGTATTTT. This codes for CATGTAISADTQYF. V is TRBV15 and J is TRBJ2-3; a weak D match, TRBD2 (6 bases). The CDR3 length is 14 residues. V was shortened by 8 bases and J by 4 bases, with 16 bases between the two germline ends. Looked up from germline, CDR1 is LNHNV and CDR2 is YYDKDF (reference sequence).

This sequence joins TRBV21-1 and TRBJ2-2; TRBD2, the D gene given by the table, was not confirmed from the DNA. TRBV21-1 corresponds to a pseudogene. This CDR3 contains 15 residues. CDR3 residues: CASSKGESGTGELFF. The CDR3 region has the DNA TGTGCCAGCAGCAAAGGTGAGTCGGGCACCGGGGAGCTGTTTTTT.

This clone was found a few times. V and J are TRBV7-9 and TRBJ1-1, with D possibly being TRBD1 (6 bases). CDR1 and CDR2 from the germline V gene are SEHNR and FQNEAQ (reference sequence). The CDR3 runs to 13 residues. V was trimmed by 2 bases and J by 8 bases, leaving 12 bases between them. In nucleotides, the CDR3 is TGTGCCAGCAGCTTATTGTTAACAGGGGAAGCTTTCTTT. It yields the protein CASSLLLTGEAFF.

About this clone itself: This same CDR3 is encoded by further DNA sequences in the sample. The V and J genes are TRBV9 and TRBJ2-3, with 9 positions matching TRBD1. V was clipped by 4 bases and J by 1 base; unmatched bases: 4. Germline-derived CDR1 and CDR2 are SGDLS and YYNGEE. CDR3 length: 15 amino acids. CDR3 protein: CASSPRTGGTDTQYF. In DNA form, the CDR3 reads TGTGCCAGCAGCCCCCGGACAGGGGGCACAGATACGCAGTATTTT. Variable domain in full (rest from reference TRBV9 and TRBJ2-3): DSGVTQTPKHLITATGQRVTLRCSPRSGDLSVYWYQQSLDQGLQFLIQYYNGEERAKGNILERFSAQQFPDLHSELNLSSLELGDSALYFCASSPRTGGTDTQYFGPGTRLTVL.

The J gene is TRBJ1-3, the V gene TRBV11-2; possible D gene TRBD1, 5 bases. V was cut by 3 bases and J by 4 bases, with 19 bases left in between. Germline V gene data show CDR1 as SGHAT and CDR2 as FQNNGV. CDR3 length equals 17 residues. The CDR3 here is CASSFRPGQLPGNTIYF. The CDR3 DNA sequence: TGTGCCAGCAGCTTTCGTCCCGGACAACTCCCAGGAAACACCATATATTTT.

This chain joins TRBV5-6 and TRBJ1-2; D not resolved. The CDR3 is made up of 14 amino acids. The germline V and J ends were trimmed by 3 bases and 4 bases, with 13 bases remaining between them. From germline, CDR1 is SGHDT and CDR2 YYEEEE. CDR3: CASSSEDPGYGYTF. DNA for the CDR3: TGTGCCAGCAGCTCGGAGGATCCAGGCTATGGCTACACCTTC.